A selection of T cell receptor beta chains follows, all from one sample in a study of T-cell memory formation after mild COVID-19. TCRdb independently ran MiXCR on the 5' RACE reads; one entry per CDR3 protein. In the table there are 200,000 to 250,000 distinct CDR3 sequences, approximately 10% of which are singletons. Specimen: PBMCs or a T cell subset sorted from them (not recorded which). Receptor source: a man aged 18 to 29 who had mild COVID-19 (a few samples of this study predate the infection). Cell type and time point are not known. CDR3s include the opening cysteine and the closing phenylalanine or tryptophan. D genes are given only for firm matches. Clone size is not always given. Where it is, it says once, few, many or a class for expanded clones.

few	TRBV7-3	TRBJ2-2	.	CASSLTKTGPGELFF	TGTGCCAGCAGCTTAACGAAGACAGGTCCCGGGGAGCTGTTTTTT
.	TRBV5-6	TRBJ2-7	.	CASSLSGEQYF	TGTGCCAGCAGCCTTTCTGGCGAGCAGTACTTC
many	TRBV13	TRBJ2-7	TRBD2	CASSLWGGTASSYEQYF	TGTGCCAGCAGCTTGTGGGGGGGGACGGCTAGCTCCTACGAGCAGTACTTC
few	TRBV20-1	TRBJ2-1	TRBD2	CSAREISGGEQFF	TGCAGTGCTAGAGAAATTAGCGGGGGTGAGCAGTTCTTC
.	TRBV6-2/TRBV6-3	TRBJ1-2	TRBD1	CASSRDRDNYGYTF	TGTGCCAGCAGTCGGGACAGGGATAACTATGGCTACACCTTC
.	TRBV20-1	TRBJ1-2	.	CSATTQSNYGYTF	TGCAGTGCTACCACACAGTCTAACTATGGCTACACCTTC
.	TRBV4-1	TRBJ1-1	.	CASSRVLGFGEAFF	TGCGCCAGCAGCCGGGTTCTTGGATTTGGTGAAGCTTTCTTT
.	TRBV7-2	TRBJ1-1	.	CASSFGGSTEAFF	TGTGCCAGCAGCTTTGGAGGGAGCACTGAAGCTTTCTTT
.	TRBV7-2	TRBJ1-2	TRBD1	CASSSGQGGIRYF	TGTGCCAGCAGCTCCGGACAGGGAGGGATCAGGTACTTC
few	TRBV12-5	TRBJ2-5	.	CASGLANGLGTQYF	TGTGCTAGTGGTTTGGCGAATGGGCTCGGGACCCAGTACTTC
few	TRBV7-9	TRBJ2-5	TRBD2	CASSSGLQQETQYF	TGTGCCAGCAGCTCGGGACTACAACAAGAGACCCAGTACTTC
.	TRBV5-4	TRBJ1-5	TRBD1	CASSLQGAGNQPQHF	TGTGCCAGCAGCTTACAGGGGGCTGGCAATCAGCCCCAGCATTTT
.	TRBV7-9	TRBJ1-6	.	CASSPRGGYNSPLHF	TGTGCCAGCAGCCCCCGGGGGGGTTATAATTCACCCCTCCACTTT
few	TRBV30	TRBJ2-1	TRBD1	CAWEPGQGVHNEQFF	TGTGCCTGGGAACCGGGACAGGGTGTACACAATGAGCAGTTCTTC
.	TRBV6-2/TRBV6-3	TRBJ1-1	.	CASSLGRRAFF	TGTGCCAGCAGCCTCGGCCGCAGGGCTTTCTTT
many	TRBV7-2	TRBJ1-2	.	CASSLDQNYGYTF	TGTGCCAGCAGCTTAGACCAGAACTATGGCTACACCTTC
few	TRBV11-2	TRBJ1-2	.	CASSLSLTGRGGYTF	TGTGCCAGCAGCTTATCACTTACAGGGCGCGGTGGCTACACCTTC
.	TRBV5-4	TRBJ2-5	.	CASSLAGGTRETQYF	TGTGCCAGCAGCTTGGCCGGGGGAACCCGGGAGACCCAGTACTTC
many	TRBV7-2	TRBJ1-2	.	CASTPGRGNYGYTF	TGTGCCAGCACCCCCGGGAGGGGGAACTATGGCTACACCTTC
.	TRBV5-4	TRBJ1-2	.	CASSFYRQSATF	TGTGCCAGCAGCTTTTATCGGCAGTCAGCCACCTTC
few	TRBV11-2	TRBJ2-7	.	CASSLDPTVYEQYF	TGTGCCAGCAGCTTAGATCCCACAGTCTACGAGCAGTACTTC
.	TRBV5-1	TRBJ1-2	TRBD1	CASSLVGGERSFF	TGCGCCAGCAGCTTGGTAGGGGGCGAAAGGAGCTTCTTC
few	TRBV6-6	TRBJ2-6	.	CASSYRAGANVLTF	TGTGCCAGCAGTTACCGGGCTGGGGCCAACGTCCTGACTTTC
few	TRBV5-1	TRBJ2-2	TRBD1	CASSRTGISTGELFF	TGCGCCAGCAGCAGGACAGGGATCAGCACCGGGGAGCTGTTTTTT
.	TRBV20-1	TRBJ1-6	TRBD1	CSATLTGRPPLHF	TGCAGTGCTACCCTGACAGGGCGTCCACCCCTCCACTTT
.	TRBV5-8	TRBJ1-1	.	CASTSGVGQILEAFF	TGTGCCAGCACAAGTGGGGTGGGGCAGATACTTGAAGCTTTCTTT
few	TRBV18	TRBJ1-5	.	CASSGGSNQPQHF	TGTGCCAGCTCGGGTGGAAGCAATCAGCCCCAGCATTTT
few	TRBV7-3	TRBJ2-2	TRBD2	CASRLRRGEDGELFF	TGTGCCAGCAGGCTGCGGCGGGGGGAGGACGGGGAGCTGTTTTTT
few	TRBV4-2	TRBJ2-6	.	CASSQGQAISGANVLTF	TGTGCCAGCAGCCAAGGACAGGCAATCTCTGGGGCCAACGTCCTGACTTTC
.	TRBV20-1	TRBJ2-5	.	CSARPRALRETQYF	TGCAGTGCTAGGCCTAGGGCCCTCCGCGAGACCCAGTACTTC
few	TRBV28	TRBJ1-3	TRBD1	CASRTPLTGSGNTIYF	TGTGCCAGCAGAACCCCTCTGACAGGGTCTGGAAACACCATATATTTT
once	TRBV6-2/TRBV6-3	TRBJ2-5	.	CASSLDSWASETQYF	TGTGCCAGCAGTCTGGACAGCTGGGCATCGGAGACCCAGTACTTC
many	TRBV12-3/TRBV12-4	TRBJ2-1	TRBD1	CASSLPGQGSNEQFF	TGTGCCAGCAGCTTACCGGGACAGGGTAGCAATGAGCAGTTCTTC
few	TRBV6-6	TRBJ1-5	TRBD1	CASSYGDRGRDQPQHF	TGTGCCAGCAGTTACGGGGACAGGGGTCGAGATCAGCCCCAGCATTTT
.	TRBV20-1	TRBJ1-2	.	CSAPLGGNYGYTF	TGCAGTGCTCCCCTGGGGGGTAACTATGGCTACACCTTC
few	TRBV24-1	TRBJ2-1	.	CATSDANGGQFF	TGTGCCACCAGTGACGCAAACGGGGGGCAGTTCTTC
.	TRBV6-5	TRBJ2-3	TRBD2	CASSPRLAGDTQYF	TGTGCCAGCAGTCCGCGGCTAGCGGGAGATACGCAGTATTTT
.	TRBV6-2/TRBV6-3	TRBJ2-5	.	CASSLNRGTQYF	TGTGCCAGCAGTTTAAACCGGGGGACCCAGTACTTC
.	TRBV20-1	TRBJ1-5	.	CSAPLGGDNQPQHF	TGCAGTGCCCCGTTGGGCGGAGACAATCAGCCCCAGCATTTT
.	TRBV20-1	TRBJ1-2	.	CSARNQLNYGYTF	TGCAGTGCTAGGAACCAGTTAAACTATGGCTACACCTTC
few	TRBV12-3/TRBV12-4	TRBJ2-1	TRBD2	CASSLSGGPHEQFF	TGTGCCAGCAGTCTTAGCGGGGGGCCGCATGAGCAGTTCTTC
.	TRBV5-1	TRBJ1-1	.	CASSPPAGYLNTEAFF	TGCGCCAGCAGCCCCCCGGCAGGGTACTTGAACACTGAAGCTTTCTTT
.	TRBV23-1	TRBJ2-7	TRBD1	CASSRGQGLLGPYEQYF	TGCGCCAGCAGTCGGGGACAGGGTTTATTGGGGCCCTACGAGCAGTACTTC
.	TRBV4-2	TRBJ2-5	TRBD2	CASRKGSGDQETQYF	TGTGCCAGCAGGAAGGGTAGCGGGGACCAAGAGACCCAGTACTTC
many	TRBV20-1	TRBJ2-7	TRBD1	CSAGGQGPSYEQYF	TGCAGTGCTGGGGGACAGGGTCCCTCCTACGAGCAGTACTTC
few	TRBV6-1	TRBJ1-1	.	CASSPGYTEAFF	TGTGCCAGCAGCCCGGGGTACACTGAAGCTTTCTTT
few	TRBV24-1	TRBJ2-3	TRBD2	CATSERLAGDATDTQYF	TGTGCCACCAGTGAGCGACTAGCGGGGGACGCCACAGATACGCAGTATTTT
few	TRBV2	TRBJ2-1	TRBD2	CASTSGEMGNEQFF	TGTGCCAGTACTAGCGGGGAGATGGGAAATGAGCAGTTCTTC
few	TRBV2	TRBJ2-5	.	CASSDSRAQETQYF	TGTGCCAGCAGTGACTCCAGGGCCCAAGAGACCCAGTACTTC
few	TRBV30	TRBJ2-7	.	CAWSPSAYEQYF	TGTGCCTGGAGTCCGTCCGCCTACGAGCAGTACTTC
many	TRBV20-1	TRBJ2-5	.	CSARDRAGVGETQYF	TGCAGTGCTAGAGATCGGGCCGGGGTCGGAGAGACCCAGTACTTC
many	TRBV6-5	TRBJ2-7	.	CASSSYPNDYEQYF	TGTGCCAGCAGTTCATACCCTAACGACTACGAGCAGTACTTC
few	TRBV9	TRBJ2-5	TRBD1	CASSQDRVRGETQYF	TGTGCCAGCAGCCAGGACAGGGTCCGTGGGGAGACCCAGTACTTC
few	TRBV5-8	TRBJ1-1	TRBD1	CASSQRTGITEAFF	TGTGCCAGCAGCCAGAGGACAGGGATCACTGAAGCTTTCTTT
.	TRBV7-3	TRBJ2-2	.	CASSPQTPKNTGELFF	TGTGCCAGCAGCCCGCAGACTCCCAAGAACACCGGGGAGCTGTTTTTT
few	TRBV12-3/TRBV12-4	TRBJ1-4	.	CASSLNSATNEKLFF	TGTGCCAGCAGTCTTAACTCGGCAACTAATGAAAAACTGTTTTTT
many	TRBV6-5	TRBJ2-7	.	CASTLMTGSLYEQYF	TGTGCCAGCACTCTTATGACCGGGTCCCTCTACGAGCAGTACTTC
.	TRBV7-2	TRBJ1-1	TRBD1	CASSLATGDGTEAFF	TGTGCCAGCAGCTTAGCGACAGGGGATGGGACTGAAGCTTTCTTT
.	TRBV4-1	TRBJ2-5	.	CASSHHGTAQETQYF	TGCGCCAGCAGCCACCATGGGACCGCCCAAGAGACCCAGTACTTC
.	TRBV5-1	TRBJ2-5	.	CASKEAGRETQYF	TGCGCCAGCAAGGAGGCGGGGCGAGAGACCCAGTACTTC